Listed below are T cell receptor beta chains from one sample, sequenced in a study of CD8 T cells in ankylosing spondylitis. Via MiXCR, TCRdb re-called the 5' RACE reads, giving one row per CDR3 protein. Of some 40,000 distinct CDR3 sequences in the sample, roughly 3.1% were seen once. Sequencing was done on a sample of blood, either unsorted or a sorted T cell fraction (not recorded which). The receptors originated from a male donor with ankylosing spondylitis or in good health (not recorded which). Both conserved end residues are trimmed from each CDR3.

>TRBJ2-2|TRBV9
ASSVAGTINTGELF
>TRBJ1-4|TRBV9
ASSVKGANEKLF
>TRBJ2-3|TRBV9
ASSVVGQGNTDTQY
>TRBJ1-4|TRBV9
ASSSGTGANEKLF
>TRBJ1-5|TRBV9
ASSPGLLSNQPQH
>TRBJ2-3|TRBV9
ASSQIGTPTDTQY
>TRBJ2-4|TRBV5-1
APPRAGGDKNIQY
>TRBJ2-3|TRBV9
ASSPSGGRDTQY
>TRBJ1-5|TRBV9
ASSDGTNNQPQH
>TRBJ1-6|TRBV9
ASSVGREGSPLH
>TRBJ2-2|TRBV9
ASSVKSAGALNTGELF
>TRBJ2-1|TRBV9
ASSVDSGFYNEQF
>TRBJ2-3|TRBV9
ASSPHRGPHTQY
>TRBJ2-3|TRBV9
ASGTSGPTDTQY
>TRBJ1-4|TRBV9
ASSVSTGGNEKLF
>TRBJ1-1|TRBV9
ASSAAGGNTEAF
>TRBJ2-1|TRBV9
ASSVVDQNNEQF
>TRBJ1-4|TRBV20-1
SSRGLNNEKLF
>TRBJ1-2|TRBV9
ASSAWDRGHYGYT
>TRBJ2-1|TRBV9
ASSVVRAGGENEQF
>TRBJ2-2|TRBV9
ASSVTLTNTGELF
>TRBJ2-2|TRBV9
ASSPLPGELF
>TRBJ2-1|TRBV9
ASSQGQGYNEQF
>TRBJ2-1|TRBV9
ASSVDPLDRVITEQF
>TRBJ2-3|TRBV9
ASSVTDNTDTQY
>TRBJ2-3|TRBV9
ASIPGPHTDTQY
>TRBJ2-3|TRBV9
ASSGRTAGREADTQY
>TRBJ1-6|TRBV9
ASSVGEVHSPLH
>TRBJ2-1|TRBV9
ASSSSGTATYNEQF
>TRBJ2-3|TRBV9
ASSLGPSSTDTQY
>TRBJ1-3|TRBV9
ASSGHGLNTIY
>TRBJ2-3|TRBV9
ASSVDQGGDTQY
>TRBJ1-2|TRBV9
ASSVEQGGYGYT
>TRBJ2-2|TRBV9
ASSVYGGVNTGELF
>TRBJ2-5|TRBV9
ASSASTGPQETQY
>TRBJ2-6|TRBV9
ASSVEGSGANVLT
>TRBJ2-1|TRBV9
ASSESSGGYEQF
>TRBJ2-3|TRBV9
ASSVAPLGTSGGYTQY
>TRBJ2-5|TRBV9
ASSVDPGMETQY
>TRBJ2-2|TRBV9
ASGRDGELF
>TRBJ1-5|TRBV9
ASSVDPGDGQPQH
>TRBJ2-2|TRBV9
ASSVFRGEAQFANTGELF